Shown below are 7 T cell receptor beta chains from a single sample sequenced in a study of blood T cell repertoires in COVID-19. TCRdb keeps only in-frame clones here, not all; method: immunoSEQ multiplex PCR. The sample has around 250,000 clones, approximately 79% seen once. Source material: PBMCs or T cells enriched from blood (not recorded which). The receptors come from a young man with acute COVID-19.

This rearrangement joins TRBV24-1 to TRBJ2-5; TRBD2 matches at 7 bases. Germline lookup yields CDR1 KGHDR and CDR2 SFDVKD. The CDR3 is 15 residues long. V lost 0 bases, J lost 4 bases, and 4 bases stayed unmatched. The CDR3 loop is CATSDLTSVGETQYF. CDR3 nucleotide sequence: TGTGCCACCAGTGATTTGACTAGCGTCGGAGAGACCCAGTACTTC.

A word on this clone: A junction boundary mismatches the germline segment, possibly from a read error. The chain's CDR3 is CASTSVPPSHNEKLFF. Written as DNA, the CDR3 is TGTGCCAGCACCAGCGTACCCCCCAGTCATAATGAAAAACTGTTTTTT. This chain joins TRBV5-1 and TRBJ1-4, with unresolved D. CDR1 is SGHRS, CDR2 YFSETQ, per germline. The CDR3 consists of 16 residues.

V usage is TRBV28 and J usage is TRBJ2-2, with D perhaps matching TRBD2 (5 bases). Germline CDR1 reads MDHEN; CDR2 reads SYDVKM. The CDR3 covers 15 residues. Trimming stripped 5 bases from V and 0 bases from J, with 10 bases between. The CDR3 nucleotides are TGTGCCAGCAGTACCCGGGGTTCGAACACCGGGGAGCTGTTTTTT. Translated, it gives CASSTRGSNTGELFF.

This chain joins TRBV5-1 and TRBJ1-2; 8 nucleotides match TRBD1. Unmatched junction bases numbered 18, after V lost 4 bases and J lost 7 bases. CDR3 length equals 17 residues. Germline assignment: CDR1 SGHRS and CDR2 YFSETQ. Written as DNA, the CDR3 is TGCGCCAGCAGCCCTTCCGGGACAGGCCACACCGAAGGTGGCTACACCTTC. The encoded protein is CASSPSGTGHTEGGYTF.

The genes are TRBV28 and TRBJ2-3; 14 bases map to TRBD2. CDR3 length: 15 residues. Losses at the gene ends were 6 bases for V and 3 bases for J; bases not matched to a gene: 2. Germline V gene lookup returns CDR1 MDHEN and CDR2 SYDVKM. CDR3 in amino acids: CASRRLAGGTDTQYF. In DNA, the CDR3 is TGTGCCAGCAGGAGACTAGCGGGGGGGACAGATACGCAGTATTTT.

The gene calls are TRBV3-1 (or the pseudogene TRBV3-2) and TRBJ2-1, with D perhaps TRBD2 (5 bases). V dropped 1 base and J dropped 7 bases, with 11 bases sitting between them. Germline V gene sequence: CDR1 LGHDT, CDR2 YNNKEL (reference sequence). The length of the CDR3 is 14 residues. In DNA, the CDR3 is TGTGCCAGCAGCCAAGTGGCGGGTTGGAATGAGCAGTTCTTC. Protein product: CASSQVAGWNEQFF.

V usage is TRBV2 and J usage is TRBJ1-5; TRBD1 is a possible D gene (5 bases). Trimming took 1 base from V and 0 from J, leaving 7 bases between them. The CDR3 runs to 15 residues. The germline CDR1 and CDR2 sequences are SNHLY and FYNNEI. CDR3 sequence reads: CASSEVGLSNQPQHF. Here the CDR3 DNA reads TGTGCCAGCAGTGAAGTGGGGCTTAGCAATCAGCCCCAGCATTTT.